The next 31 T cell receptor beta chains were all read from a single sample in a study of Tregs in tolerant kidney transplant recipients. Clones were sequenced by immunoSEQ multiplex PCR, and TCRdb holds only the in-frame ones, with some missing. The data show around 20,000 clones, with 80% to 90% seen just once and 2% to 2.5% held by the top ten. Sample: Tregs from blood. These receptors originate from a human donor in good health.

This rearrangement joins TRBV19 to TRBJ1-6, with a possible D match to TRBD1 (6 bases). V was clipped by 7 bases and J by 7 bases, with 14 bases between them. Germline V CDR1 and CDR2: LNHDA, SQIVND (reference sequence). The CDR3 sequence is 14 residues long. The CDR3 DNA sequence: TGTGCCAGTAATCTGGCACAGGGCAATTCACCCCTCCACTTT. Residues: CASNLAQGNSPLHF. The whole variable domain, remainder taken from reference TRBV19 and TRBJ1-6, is DGGITQSPKYLFRKEGQNVTLSCEQNLNHDAMYWYRQDPGQGLRLIYYSQIVNDFQKGDIAEGYSVSREKKESFPLTVTSAQKNPTAFYLCASNLAQGNSPLHFGNGTRLTVT.

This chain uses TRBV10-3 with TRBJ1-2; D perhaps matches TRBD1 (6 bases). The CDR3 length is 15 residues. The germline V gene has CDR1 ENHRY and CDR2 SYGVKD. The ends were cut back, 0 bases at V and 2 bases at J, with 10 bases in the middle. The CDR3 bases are TGTGCCATCAGTGAGTCGGACAGATTAAACTATGGCTACACCTTC. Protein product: CAISESDRLNYGYTF.

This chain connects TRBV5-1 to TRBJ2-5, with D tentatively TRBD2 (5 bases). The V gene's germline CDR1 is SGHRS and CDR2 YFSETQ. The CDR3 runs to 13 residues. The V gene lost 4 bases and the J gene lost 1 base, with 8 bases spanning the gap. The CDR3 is CASSPAGQETQYF. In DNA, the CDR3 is TGCGCCAGCAGCCCGGCGGGCCAAGAGACCCAGTACTTC.

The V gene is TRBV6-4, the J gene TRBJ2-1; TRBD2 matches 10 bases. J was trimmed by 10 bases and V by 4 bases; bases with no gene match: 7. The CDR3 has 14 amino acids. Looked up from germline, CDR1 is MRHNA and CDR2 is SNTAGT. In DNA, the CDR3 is TGTGCCAGCAGTGTCTCTAGCGGGGGCGAGGAGCAGTTCTTC. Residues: CASSVSSGGEEQFF.

The CDR3 sequence: CSGDRSGEQYF. The CDR3, as DNA: TGCAGTGGGGACAGATCGGGCGAGCAGTACTTC. The chain couples TRBV20-1 to TRBJ2-7; 7 bases map to TRBD1. There are 11 residues in the CDR3. The germline V gene has CDR1 DFQATT and CDR2 SNEGSKA (reference sequence). With 7 bases clipped from V and 6 bases from J, the junction kept 6 bases outside the gene matches.

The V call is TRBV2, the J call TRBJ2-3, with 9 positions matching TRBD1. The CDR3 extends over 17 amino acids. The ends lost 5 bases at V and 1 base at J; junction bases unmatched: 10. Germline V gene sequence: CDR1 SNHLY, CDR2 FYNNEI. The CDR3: CASSPPDRGWGTDTQYF. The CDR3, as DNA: TGTGCCAGCAGTCCCCCGGACAGGGGATGGGGCACAGATACGCAGTATTTT.

The CDR3 loop reads CASSLVGLGETQYF. Written as DNA, the CDR3 is TGTGCCAGCAGCTTAGTTGGCCTTGGGGAGACCCAGTACTTC. The J gene is TRBJ2-5, the V gene TRBV7-9; D remains unclear. Trimming took off 1 base at V and 5 bases at J, with 11 bases between the two ends. Germline CDR1 SEHNR, CDR2 FQNEAQ (reference sequence). The CDR3 extends over 14 amino acids.

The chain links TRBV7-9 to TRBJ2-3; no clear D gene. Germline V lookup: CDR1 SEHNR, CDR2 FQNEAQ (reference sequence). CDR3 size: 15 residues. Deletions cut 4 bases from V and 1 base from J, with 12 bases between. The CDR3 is CASSSRRPRTDTQYF. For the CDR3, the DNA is TGTGCCAGCAGCTCCCGACGGCCCCGCACAGATACGCAGTATTTT. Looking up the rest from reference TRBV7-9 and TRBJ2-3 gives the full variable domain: DTGVSQNPRHKITKRGQNVTFRCDPISEHNRLYWYRQTLGQGPEFLTYFQNEAQLEKSRLLSDRFSAERPKGSFSTLEIQRTEQGDSAMYLCASSSRRPRTDTQYFGPGTRLTVL.

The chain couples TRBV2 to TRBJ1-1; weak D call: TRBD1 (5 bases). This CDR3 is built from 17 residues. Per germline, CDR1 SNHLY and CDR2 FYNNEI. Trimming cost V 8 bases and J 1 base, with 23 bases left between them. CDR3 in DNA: TGTGCCAGCCTTAAATGGTCGACTTGGGGGGGGAACACTGAAGCTTTCTTT. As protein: CASLKWSTWGGNTEAFF.

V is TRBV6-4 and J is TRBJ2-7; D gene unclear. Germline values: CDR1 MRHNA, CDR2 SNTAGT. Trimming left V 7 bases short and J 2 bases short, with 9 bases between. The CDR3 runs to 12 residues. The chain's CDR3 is CASTSNPYEQYF. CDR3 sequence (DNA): TGTGCCAGCACCTCTAACCCCTACGAGCAGTACTTC.

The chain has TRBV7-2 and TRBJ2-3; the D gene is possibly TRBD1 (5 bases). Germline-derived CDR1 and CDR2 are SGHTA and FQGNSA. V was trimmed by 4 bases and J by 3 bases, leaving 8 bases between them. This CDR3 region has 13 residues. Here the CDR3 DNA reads TGTGCCAGCAGCTCCAGACAGACAGATACGCAGTATTTT. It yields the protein CASSSRQTDTQYF. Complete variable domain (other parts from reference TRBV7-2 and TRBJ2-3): GAGVSQSPSNKVTEKGKDVELRCDPISGHTALYWYRQSLGQGLEFLIYFQGNSAPDKSGLPSDRFSAERTGGSVSTLTIQRTQQEDSAVYLCASSSRQTDTQYFGPGTRLTVL.

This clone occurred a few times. The CDR3 DNA reads as TGTGCCAGCAGCTTAGGACTAGCTTTCACAGATACGCAGTATTTT. Its translation: CASSLGLAFTDTQYF. V and J are TRBV11-3 and TRBJ2-3; TRBD2 agrees at 7 bases. Germline V lookup: CDR1 SGHNT, CDR2 YENEEA. V gave up 1 base and J gave up 2 bases; unmatched junction bases: 3. CDR3 size: 15 residues. The full variable domain, in which reference TRBV11-3 and TRBJ2-3 provide the parts outside the CDR3, is EAGVVQSPRYKIIEKKQPVAFWCNPISGHNTLYWYLQNLGQGPELLIRYENEEAVDDSQLPKDRFSAERLKGVDSTLKIQPAELGDSAVYLCASSLGLAFTDTQYFGPGTRLTVL.

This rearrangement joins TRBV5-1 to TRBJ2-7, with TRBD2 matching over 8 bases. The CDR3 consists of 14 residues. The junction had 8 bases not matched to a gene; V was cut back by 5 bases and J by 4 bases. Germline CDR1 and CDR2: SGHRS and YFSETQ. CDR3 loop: CASRIREGLYEQYF. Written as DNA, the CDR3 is TGCGCCAGCAGGATCCGGGAGGGCCTTTACGAGCAGTACTTC.

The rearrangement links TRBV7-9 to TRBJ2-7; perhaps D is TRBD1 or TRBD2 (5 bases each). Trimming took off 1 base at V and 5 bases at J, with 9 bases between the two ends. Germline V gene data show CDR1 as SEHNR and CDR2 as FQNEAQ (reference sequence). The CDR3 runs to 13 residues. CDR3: CASSLGGYNEQYF. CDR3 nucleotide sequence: TGTGCCAGCAGCTTAGGGGGGTATAACGAGCAGTACTTC.

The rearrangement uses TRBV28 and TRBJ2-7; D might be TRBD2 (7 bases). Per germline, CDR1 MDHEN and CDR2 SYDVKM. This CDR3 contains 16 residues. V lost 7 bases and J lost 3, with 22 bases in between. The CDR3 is CASNGSGGPPFYEQYF. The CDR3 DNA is TGTGCCAGCAACGGGTCCGGGGGGCCCCCCTTCTACGAGCAGTACTTC.

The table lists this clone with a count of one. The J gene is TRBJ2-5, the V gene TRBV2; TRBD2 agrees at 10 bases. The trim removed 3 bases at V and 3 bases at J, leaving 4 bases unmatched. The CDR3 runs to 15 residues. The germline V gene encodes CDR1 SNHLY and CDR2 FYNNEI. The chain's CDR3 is CASSESAGGKETQYF. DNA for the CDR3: TGTGCCAGCAGTGAGTCAGCGGGGGGGAAAGAGACCCAGTACTTC.

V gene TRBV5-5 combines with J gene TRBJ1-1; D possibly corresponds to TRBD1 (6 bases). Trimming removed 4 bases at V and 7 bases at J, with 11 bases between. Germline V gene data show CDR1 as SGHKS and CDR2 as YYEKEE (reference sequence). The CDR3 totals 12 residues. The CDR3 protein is CASSLGQHEAFF. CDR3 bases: TGTGCCAGCAGCCTCGGACAGCATGAAGCTTTCTTT.

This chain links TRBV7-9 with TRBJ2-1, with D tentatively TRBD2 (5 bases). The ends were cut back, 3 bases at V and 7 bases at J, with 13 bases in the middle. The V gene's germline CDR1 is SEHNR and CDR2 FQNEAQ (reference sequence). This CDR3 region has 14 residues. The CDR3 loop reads CASSLRVLANEQFF. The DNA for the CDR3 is TGTGCCAGCAGCTTGAGGGTTCTAGCAAATGAGCAGTTCTTC.

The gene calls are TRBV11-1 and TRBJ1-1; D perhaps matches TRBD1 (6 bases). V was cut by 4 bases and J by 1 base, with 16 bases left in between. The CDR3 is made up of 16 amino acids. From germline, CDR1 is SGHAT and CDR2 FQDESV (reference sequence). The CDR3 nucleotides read TGTGCCAGCAGCTCCCCCCGATTAGGGGGGAACACTGAAGCTTTCTTT. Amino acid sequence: CASSSPRLGGNTEAFF.

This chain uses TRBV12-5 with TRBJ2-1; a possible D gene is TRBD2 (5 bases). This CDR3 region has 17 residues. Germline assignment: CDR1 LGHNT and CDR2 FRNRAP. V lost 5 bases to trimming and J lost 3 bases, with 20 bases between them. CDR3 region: CASGPRGGRALYNEQFF. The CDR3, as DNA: TGTGCTAGTGGTCCTCGGGGTGGGCGGGCCCTCTACAATGAGCAGTTCTTC. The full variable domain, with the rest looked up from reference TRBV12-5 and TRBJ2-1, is DARVTQTPRHKVTEMGQEVTMRCQPILGHNTVFWYRQTMMQGLELLAYFRNRAPLDDSGMPKDRFSAEMPDATLATLKIQPSEPRDSAVYFCASGPRGGRALYNEQFFGPGTRLTVL.

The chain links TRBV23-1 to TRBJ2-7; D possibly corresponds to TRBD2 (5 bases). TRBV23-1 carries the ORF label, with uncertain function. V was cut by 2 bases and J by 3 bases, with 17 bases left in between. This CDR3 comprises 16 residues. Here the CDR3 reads CASSQTIQTSSYEQYF. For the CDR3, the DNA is TGCGCCAGCAGTCAAACCATCCAAACTAGTAGCTACGAGCAGTACTTC.

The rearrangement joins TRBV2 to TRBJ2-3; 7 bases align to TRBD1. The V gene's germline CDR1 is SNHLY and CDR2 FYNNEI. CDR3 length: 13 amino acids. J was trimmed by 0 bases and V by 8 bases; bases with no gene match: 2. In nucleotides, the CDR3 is TGTGCCAGCGAGGACAGGAGCACAGATACGCAGTATTTT. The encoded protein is CASEDRSTDTQYF.

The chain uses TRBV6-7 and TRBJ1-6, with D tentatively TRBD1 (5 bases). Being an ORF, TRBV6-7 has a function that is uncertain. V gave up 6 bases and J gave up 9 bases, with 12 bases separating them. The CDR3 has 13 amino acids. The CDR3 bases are TGTGCCAGCAGGGGGGACGTCGGTTCACCCCTCCACTTT. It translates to CASRGDVGSPLHF.

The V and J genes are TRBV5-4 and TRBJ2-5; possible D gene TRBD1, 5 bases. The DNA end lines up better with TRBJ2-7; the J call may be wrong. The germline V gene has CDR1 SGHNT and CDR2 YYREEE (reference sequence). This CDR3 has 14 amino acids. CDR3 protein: CASSSAGRRYEQYF. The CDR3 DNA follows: TGTGCCAGCAGCTCGGCAGGGCGACGCTACGAGCAGTACTTC.

This CDR3 is CASSSVSSGGAHEQFF. The CDR3 DNA follows: TGTGCCAGCAGCTCTGTCTCCAGCGGGGGGGCCCATGAGCAGTTCTTC. V and J are TRBV7-3 and TRBJ2-1; 10 nucleotides agree with TRBD2. Losses at the gene ends were 4 bases for V and 8 bases for J; bases not matched to a gene: 11. Germline V gene sequence: CDR1 SGHTA, CDR2 FQGTGA. CDR3 size: 16 residues.

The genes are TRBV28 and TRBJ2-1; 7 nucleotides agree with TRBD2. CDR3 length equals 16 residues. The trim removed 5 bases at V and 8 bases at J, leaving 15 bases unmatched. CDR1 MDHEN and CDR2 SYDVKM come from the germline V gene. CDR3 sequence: CASSNRALGTNDEQFF. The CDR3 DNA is TGTGCCAGCAGTAATCGGGCCTTAGGGACTAACGATGAGCAGTTCTTC.

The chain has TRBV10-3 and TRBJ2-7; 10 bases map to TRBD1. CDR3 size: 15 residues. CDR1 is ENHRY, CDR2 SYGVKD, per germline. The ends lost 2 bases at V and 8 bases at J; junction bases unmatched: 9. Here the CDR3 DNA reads TGTGCCATCAGTGAGCCAGGGACAGGGGAAAGGAAGCAGTACTTC. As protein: CAISEPGTGERKQYF.

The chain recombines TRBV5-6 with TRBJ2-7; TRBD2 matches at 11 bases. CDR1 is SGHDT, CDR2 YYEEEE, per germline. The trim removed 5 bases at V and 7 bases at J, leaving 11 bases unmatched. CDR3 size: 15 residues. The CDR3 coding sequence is TGTGCCAGCAGTGGGACTAGCGGACAGGCTGGGGAGCAGTACTTC. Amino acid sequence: CASSGTSGQAGEQYF.

CDR3 residues: CASSPLTSGRADEQFF. In DNA form, the CDR3 reads TGTGCCAGCAGCCCCCTAACTAGCGGGAGGGCCGATGAGCAGTTCTTC. This chain joins TRBV7-9 and TRBJ2-1, with 13 positions matching TRBD2. J was trimmed by 8 bases and V by 5 bases; bases with no gene match: 9. The CDR3 is made up of 16 amino acids. The germline V gene has CDR1 SEHNR and CDR2 FQNEAQ (reference sequence).

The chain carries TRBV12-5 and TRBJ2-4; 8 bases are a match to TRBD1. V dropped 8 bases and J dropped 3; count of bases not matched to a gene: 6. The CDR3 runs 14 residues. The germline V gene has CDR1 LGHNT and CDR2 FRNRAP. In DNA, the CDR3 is TGTGCTAGTATTGACAGGGGAAACAAAAACATTCAGTACTTC. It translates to CASIDRGNKNIQYF.

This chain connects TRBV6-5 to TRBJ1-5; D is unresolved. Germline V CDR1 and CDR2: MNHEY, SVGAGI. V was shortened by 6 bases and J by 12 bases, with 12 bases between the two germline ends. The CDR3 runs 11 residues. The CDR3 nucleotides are TGTGCCAGCAGCGAACGGCAGAGCCAGCATTTT. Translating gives CASSERQSQHF.